The clone carrying this T cell receptor (beta chain) was seen only once. As originally analysed: How many nucleated cells were present was estimated from reference gene primer amplification. Clones were read by immunoSEQ multiplex PCR, and TCRdb kept only the in-frame ones, dropping some. V, J and clone size are those of that table, while D and trimming were read from the DNA. The sample has 65,000 or so clones, about four fifths seen once; the top ten hold about 25%. This entry comes from a study of blood T cell repertoires in COVID-19. Looking at the study overall: The samples span acute and convalescent COVID-19 from the United States, Italy and Spain. Sample material is recorded as cDNA or gDNA derived from T cells, B-cell-depleted T cells, or PBMCs.

V lost 1 base, J lost 3 bases, and 12 bases lay in between. CDR3 length equals 15 residues. Germline V CDR1 and CDR2: LNHDA, SQIVND (reference sequence). This receptor was obtained from a human donor in a cohort sampled during active COVID-19. Sequences were obtained from peripheral blood. The gene calls are TRBV19 and TRBJ1-2, with D unclear. This CDR3 is CASSIGLGSHYGYTF. CDR3 nucleotides: TGTGCCAGTAGTATAGGCCTCGGGAGCCACTATGGCTACACCTTC.